The 5 T cell receptor beta chains reported below all come from one sample, sequenced in a study of neurological immune-mediated disorders. The time point was: longitudinal time-point 2. TCRdb passed the 5' RACE reads through MiXCR, listing each CDR3 protein once. The sample includes 55,000 to 65,000 distinct CDR3 sequences, about 8.9% seen only once; the top ten take about 12%. The sequenced sample consisted of PBMCs. These receptors came from a man between 25 and 39 years old in good health.

This chain connects TRBV7-2 to TRBJ2-1, with D tentatively TRBD1 or TRBD2 (5 bases each). This CDR3 region has 16 residues. V lost 3 bases, J lost 4 bases, and 16 bases lay in between. CDR1 and CDR2 (germline): SGHTA, FQGNSA. The DNA of the CDR3 is TGTGCCAGCAGCTTTGGGCCGGGACGACCATACAATGAGCAGTTCTTC. Amino acids: CASSFGPGRPYNEQFF.

The chain employs TRBV19 and TRBJ1-1, with 8 bases fitting TRBD1. Germline V gene lookup returns CDR1 LNHDA and CDR2 SQIVND (reference sequence). The junction had 7 bases not matched to a gene; V was cut back by 6 bases and J by 4 bases. CDR3 size: 14 residues. The CDR3 DNA follows: TGTGCCAGTAGGCTGGACAGGGCGGCCACTGAAGCTTTCTTT. Its protein is CASRLDRAATEAFF.

This clonotype was observed at least ten times. The chain recombines TRBV9 with TRBJ2-1, with 8 bases matching TRBD2. Trimming cost V 3 bases and J 1 base; bases outside gene matches: 12. The CDR3 is made up of 18 amino acids. CDR1 is SGDLS, CDR2 YYNGEE, per germline. CDR3 region: CASSALPSGGRSYNEQFF. The CDR3 DNA sequence: TGTGCCAGCAGCGCCCTCCCCAGCGGCGGGAGGTCCTACAATGAGCAGTTCTTC.

This chain uses TRBV20-1 with TRBJ1-1; D call uncertain. The CDR3 totals 13 residues. Trimming stripped 0 bases from V and 7 bases from J, with 12 bases between. The germline CDR1 and CDR2 sequences are DFQATT and SNEGSKA (reference sequence). The CDR3 region is CSARDPGLGEAFF. Here the CDR3 DNA reads TGCAGTGCTAGAGATCCTGGGTTGGGTGAAGCTTTCTTT.

Many counts were recorded for this clonotype. The J gene is TRBJ2-1, the V gene TRBV20-1; TRBD2 agrees at 13 bases. Germline CDR1 reads DFQATT; CDR2 reads SNEGSKA (reference sequence). V dropped 6 bases and J dropped 6; count of bases not matched to a gene: 5. There are 14 residues in the CDR3. DNA for the CDR3: TGCAGTGCCCCAACTAGCGGGAGGGCCAATGAGCAGTTCTTC. Protein: CSAPTSGRANEQFF.